One and the same sample provided the 30 T cell receptor beta chains below, sequenced in a study of T cell responses to AZD1222 COVID-19 vaccine. The table came from immunoSEQ multiplex PCR; TCRdb's copy has only in-frame clones and leaves some out. The sample lists tens of thousands of clones, 75% to 90% seen once, with roughly 20% in the top ten. The specimen comprised peripheral blood, sampled on day 0 of MenACWY control vaccination. The receptor set was obtained from an adult in good health.

The genes are TRBV5-1 and TRBJ1-6, with D possibly matching TRBD1 (5 bases). CDR1 is SGHRS, CDR2 YFSETQ, per germline. This CDR3 contains 14 residues. Trimming took off 4 bases at V and 9 bases at J, with 14 bases between the two ends. CDR3 amino acids: CASSLRGSSSPLHF. In DNA form, the CDR3 reads TGCGCCAGCAGCCTCCGGGGGTCAAGTTCACCCCTCCACTTT.

This clone was counted only a few times. The chain combines TRBV19 with TRBJ2-3; TRBD2 matches at 8 bases. Germline lookup yields CDR1 LNHDA and CDR2 SQIVND (reference sequence). Trimming at V came to 3 bases and at J to 3 bases, leaving 2 bases not matched to a gene. The CDR3 has 14 amino acids. CDR3: CASSMLAGTDTQYF. As DNA, the CDR3 is TGTGCCAGTAGTATGTTAGCGGGAACAGATACGCAGTATTTT.

V and J are TRBV27 and TRBJ2-3, with D hard to call. Germline-derived CDR1 and CDR2 are MNHEY and SMNVEV (reference sequence). Trimming left V 6 bases short and J 1 base short, with 8 bases between. This CDR3 has 13 amino acids. Written as DNA, the CDR3 is TGTGCCAGCAGCCTCCGGGGCACAGATACGCAGTATTTT. Its protein product is CASSLRGTDTQYF.

This chain uses TRBV28 with TRBJ2-2; 8 bases map to TRBD1. Germline V CDR1 and CDR2: MDHEN, SYDVKM. The CDR3 runs 16 residues. Trimming took 4 bases from V and 4 from J; bases not matched to a gene: 8. The CDR3 sequence: CASSSSPGTGTGELFF. The DNA of the CDR3 is TGTGCCAGCAGTTCCTCCCCCGGGACAGGCACCGGGGAGCTGTTTTTT.

By its share, this clone is medium-sized (0.01 to 0.1%). The V and J genes are TRBV27 and TRBJ2-7, with D possibly TRBD2 on 5 matching bases. The CDR3 spans 14 residues. Germline CDR1 MNHEY, CDR2 SMNVEV (reference sequence). With 8 bases removed from V and 11 bases from J, the gap between germline ends came to 25 bases. The CDR3 sequence is CASERAERTYDEYF. The CDR3 DNA sequence: TGTGCCAGCGAACGGGCTGAGCGGACCTACGATGAGTACTTC.

The chain uses TRBV30 and TRBJ2-1; 9 nucleotides match TRBD1. The CDR3 consists of 16 residues. The junction had 8 bases not matched to a gene; V was cut back by 3 bases and J by 2 bases. The germline V gene has CDR1 GTSNPN and CDR2 SVGIG (reference sequence). The CDR3 coding sequence is TGTGCCTGGAGACCGTTCCGGACAGGGGCCTACAATGAGCAGTTCTTC. Translated, it gives CAWRPFRTGAYNEQFF.

This clone has just one count. The V gene is TRBV6-9, the J gene TRBJ2-1; D remains ambiguous. V shed 3 bases and J shed 8 bases, with 14 bases lying between them. The CDR3 is 14 residues long. The germline V gene has CDR1 MNHGY and CDR2 SVAAGI. The chain's CDR3 is CASSYYPKYDEQFF. The CDR3 DNA reads as TGTGCCAGCAGTTACTATCCCAAGTACGATGAGCAGTTCTTC.

This chain links TRBV5-6 with TRBJ1-2; TRBD1 agrees at 7 bases. The J segment lost 0 bases and the V segment lost 0 bases, leaving 5 bases of the junction unmatched. The CDR3 is 16 amino acids. Germline V CDR1 and CDR2: SGHDT, YYEEEE. CDR3 DNA: TGTGCCAGCAGCTTGGAACAGGGGACGGCTAACTATGGCTACACCTTC. This sequence encodes CASSLEQGTANYGYTF.

V is TRBV7-8 and J is TRBJ2-1; a possible D gene is TRBD2 (5 bases). The CDR3 runs 15 residues. Germline CDR1 reads SGHVS; CDR2 reads FQNEAQ. The V and J ends lost 10 bases and 0 bases respectively, with 16 bases between them. The CDR3 loop is CATQPEVGSYNEQFF. CDR3 sequence (DNA): TGTGCCACCCAGCCGGAGGTGGGCTCCTACAATGAGCAGTTCTTC. Filled out from reference TRBV7-8 and TRBJ2-1, the complete variable domain reads GAGVSQSPRYKVAKRGQDVALRCDPISGHVSLFWYQQALGQGPEFLTYFQNEAQLDKSGLPSDRFFAERPEGSVSTLKIQRTQQEDSAVYLCATQPEVGSYNEQFFGPGTRLTVL.

This clone was seen more than once but under ten times. The J gene is TRBJ1-2, the V gene TRBV5-5; no reliable D call. CDR3 length: 12 residues. Per the germline V gene, CDR1 is SGHKS and CDR2 is YYEKEE (reference sequence). Trimming stripped 5 bases from V and 8 bases from J, with 13 bases between. CDR3 residues: CASSLDLGGYTF. Here the CDR3 DNA reads TGTGCCAGCAGTCTAGACCTGGGCGGCTACACCTTC.

The gene calls are TRBV2 and TRBJ1-6; TRBD1 matches at 8 bases. V lost 2 bases and J lost 7; bases outside the gene matches: 10. This CDR3 has 17 residues. Germline values: CDR1 SNHLY, CDR2 FYNNEI. The chain's CDR3 is CASSEYGQGAANSPLHF. The CDR3 DNA reads as TGTGCCAGCAGTGAATATGGGCAGGGGGCTGCAAATTCACCCCTCCACTTT.

The chain joins TRBV28 to TRBJ1-1; unclear D gene. The CDR3 has 16 residues. V was clipped by 2 bases and J by 3 bases, with 16 bases between them. The germline V gene has CDR1 MDHEN and CDR2 SYDVKM. The CDR3 here is CASSLSFRGRDTEAFF. DNA of the CDR3: TGTGCCAGCAGTTTAAGTTTCCGTGGGCGGGACACTGAAGCTTTCTTT.

The V gene is TRBV6-4, the J gene TRBJ1-2; no clear D. Germline V gives CDR1 MRHNA, CDR2 SNTAGT. CDR3 size: 11 residues. The V end was cut by 3 bases, the J end by 5 bases, with 4 bases between. CDR3 nucleotide sequence: TGTGCCAGCAGTGATCGATATGGCTACACCTTC. Its protein is CASSDRYGYTF.

The table lists this clone with a few counts. This chain uses TRBV5-5 with TRBJ2-7; D ambiguous. Trimming took 3 bases from V and 1 from J, leaving 17 bases between them. The CDR3 sequence is 16 residues long. Per the germline V gene, CDR1 is SGHKS and CDR2 is YYEKEE (reference sequence). CDR3 nucleotides: TGTGCCAGCAGCTCGGACGGCGGAGCTACGTCCTACGAGCAGTACTTC. Protein product: CASSSDGGATSYEQYF.

The chain has TRBV5-6 and TRBJ2-1; D is possibly TRBD1 or TRBD2 (5 bases each). The ends were cut back, 0 bases at V and 8 bases at J, with 15 bases in the middle. In germline, CDR1 is SGHDT, CDR2 YYEEEE. The CDR3 contains 15 residues. The CDR3 protein is CASSLGLGEYDEQFF. In DNA, the CDR3 is TGTGCCAGCAGCTTGGGGCTGGGGGAATACGATGAGCAGTTCTTC. Full variable domain (missing parts from reference TRBV5-6 and TRBJ2-1): DAGVTQSPTHLIKTRGQQVTLRCSPKSGHDTVSWYQQALGQGPQFIFQYYEEEERQRGNFPDRFSGHQFPNYSSELNVNALLLGDSALYLCASSLGLGEYDEQFFGPGTRLTVL.

This chain joins TRBV5-4 and TRBJ2-5; D not certain. Trimming removed 4 bases from V and 4 bases from J, with 14 bases in between. This CDR3 region has 14 residues. In germline, CDR1 is SGHNT, CDR2 YYREEE (reference sequence). CDR3 in amino acids: CASSVSGEAETQYF. In DNA, the CDR3 is TGTGCCAGCAGCGTTTCGGGTGAGGCAGAGACCCAGTACTTC.

The chain combines TRBV4-3 with TRBJ2-2, with D tentatively TRBD1 (5 bases). The CDR3 extends over 14 amino acids. The ends were cut back, 0 bases at V and 6 bases at J, with 8 bases in the middle. CDR1 and CDR2 (germline): LGHNA, YSLEER. The CDR3 loop reads CASSQDKGAGELFF. In DNA form, the CDR3 reads TGCGCCAGCAGCCAAGATAAAGGGGCCGGGGAGCTGTTTTTT.

The rearrangement links TRBV18 to TRBJ2-6; 9 nucleotides match TRBD1. CDR1 is KGHSH, CDR2 LQKENI, per germline. This CDR3 contains 19 residues. V lost 4 bases and J lost 0; bases outside the gene matches: 10. Here the CDR3 DNA reads TGTGCCAGCTCACGTTCTTGGACAGGGGTTAGCTCTGGGGCCAACGTCCTGACTTTC. This codes for CASSRSWTGVSSGANVLTF. The full variable domain, in which reference TRBV18 and TRBJ2-6 provide the parts outside the CDR3, is NAGVMQNPRHLVRRRGQEARLRCSPMKGHSHVYWYRQLPEEGLKFMVYLQKENIIDESGMPKERFSAEFPKEGPSILRIQQVVRGDSAAYFCASSRSWTGVSSGANVLTFGAGSRLTVL.

The V gene is TRBV10-1, the J gene TRBJ1-1; TRBD1 might be the D (6 bases). Germline V gene sequence: CDR1 WNHNN, CDR2 SYGVQD (reference sequence). CDR3 length equals 13 residues. Trimming left V 6 bases short and J 4 bases short, with 12 bases between. The CDR3 DNA follows: TGCGCCAGCAGCCCCGGGACACTCACTGAAGCTTTCTTT. It specifies CASSPGTLTEAFF.

The chain employs TRBV27 and TRBJ2-1; possibly TRBD2 for D (6 bases). The germline gives CDR1 MNHEY, CDR2 SMNVEV (reference sequence). This CDR3 has 14 amino acids. V was trimmed by 8 bases and J by 8 bases, leaving 19 bases between them. The CDR3 DNA reads TGTGCCAGCGGGGCGACTAGGCTTTTGGATGAGCAGTTCTTC. Translating it yields CASGATRLLDEQFF.

This chain joins TRBV19 and TRBJ2-7; D is possibly TRBD2 (6 bases). There are 14 residues in the CDR3. The V end was cut by 3 bases, the J end by 2 bases, with 11 bases between. The germline gives CDR1 LNHDA, CDR2 SQIVND (reference sequence). In DNA form, the CDR3 reads TGTGCCAGTAGTATCTACGGGGGACCCTACGAGCAGTACTTC. Amino acids: CASSIYGGPYEQYF. Drawing the rest from reference TRBV19 and TRBJ2-7, the complete variable domain is DGGITQSPKYLFRKEGQNVTLSCEQNLNHDAMYWYRQDPGQGLRLIYYSQIVNDFQKGDIAEGYSVSREKKESFPLTVTSAQKNPTAFYLCASSIYGGPYEQYFGPGTRLTVT.

The J gene is TRBJ1-1, the V gene TRBV7-2; D not resolved. The germline V gene has CDR1 SGHTA and CDR2 FQGNSA. Trimming took off 1 base at V and 2 bases at J, with 17 bases between the two ends. This CDR3 region has 17 residues. CDR3 region: CASSLGWVEDINTEAFF. The CDR3 coding sequence is TGTGCCAGCAGCTTAGGGTGGGTGGAAGACATAAACACTGAAGCTTTCTTT.

This chain connects TRBV29-1 to TRBJ2-1; 9 positions match TRBD2. CDR1 and CDR2 from the germline V gene are SQVTM and ANQGSEA. The CDR3 length is 13 residues. The junction had 9 bases not matched to a gene; V was cut back by 5 bases and J by 10 bases. CDR3 DNA: TGCAGCGTTCGGGCGGGAGGGCGGAAAGAGCAGTTCTTC. It encodes CSVRAGGRKEQFF.

The chain employs TRBV7-9 and TRBJ2-3, with 7 bases matching TRBD2. This CDR3 has 14 residues. J gave up 4 bases and V 6 bases, and 7 bases lay outside the gene matches. The germline V gene encodes CDR1 SEHNR and CDR2 FQNEAQ (reference sequence). CDR3 DNA: TGTGCCAGCAGATTGCGGGAGATCCCAGATACGCAGTATTTT. This sequence encodes CASRLREIPDTQYF.

The V gene is TRBV3-1 (or the pseudogene TRBV3-2), the J gene TRBJ1-1; no reliable D call. This CDR3 has 11 residues. Germline V lookup: CDR1 LGHDT, CDR2 YNNKEL (reference sequence). The germline V and J ends were trimmed by 2 bases and 8 bases, with 6 bases remaining between them. CDR3 region: CASSQSGEAFF. The CDR3 coding sequence is TGTGCCAGCAGCCAATCGGGGGAAGCTTTCTTT.

The chain's CDR3 is CASSLLQSYEQYF. The CDR3 DNA reads as TGTGCCAGCAGTTTACTCCAGTCCTACGAGCAGTACTTC. The chain employs TRBV6-2 or TRBV6-3 and TRBJ2-7; the D is unclear. V was shortened by 4 bases and J by 1 base, with 8 bases between the two germline ends. Per germline, CDR1 MNHEY and CDR2 SVGEGT. The CDR3 sequence is 13 residues long.

The rearrangement uses TRBV6-2 or TRBV6-3 and TRBJ2-2; D is perhaps TRBD1 (6 bases). Germline loops: CDR1 MNHEY, CDR2 SVGEGT. This CDR3 is 13 amino acids long. V shed 3 bases and J shed 5 bases, with 7 bases lying between them. The CDR3 sequence is CASSYTGTGELFF. CDR3 sequence (DNA): TGTGCCAGCAGTTATACAGGGACCGGGGAGCTGTTTTTT.

The chain combines TRBV5-4 with TRBJ2-4; 10 bases fit TRBD2. Germline lookup yields CDR1 SGHNT and CDR2 YYREEE (reference sequence). V was clipped by 3 bases and J by 1 base; unmatched bases: 7. The CDR3 totals 17 residues. The DNA of the CDR3 is TGTGCCAGCAGCTCAAAGAGCGGGAGGGGGGCCAAAAACATTCAGTACTTC. This gives the protein CASSSKSGRGAKNIQYF.

Notes on this clone: This CDR3 is missing its conserved last phenylalanine or tryptophan, likely due to a read error. The DNA is omitted, as the CDR3 cannot be located on it reliably, and the CDR3 follows TCRdb's listing. V usage is TRBV10-3 and J usage is TRBJ2-7; TRBD2 is the table's D call and was not checked against the DNA. Germline loops: CDR1 ENHRY, CDR2 SYGVKD. 8 amino acids form the CDR3, both terminal residues included. CDR3 sequence: CAISEVPT.

The CDR3 sequence: CASSLPSVYNEQFF. CDR3 coding DNA: TGTGCCAGCAGCTTGCCTAGCGTGTACAATGAGCAGTTCTTC. This chain links TRBV5-6 with TRBJ2-1; tentatively, D is TRBD2 (6 bases). Germline V lookup: CDR1 SGHDT, CDR2 YYEEEE. The CDR3 sequence is 14 residues long. The germline V and J ends were trimmed by 1 base and 4 bases, with 9 bases remaining between them.